Listed below are T cell receptor beta chains from one sample, sequenced in a study of graft-versus-host responses after intestinal transplantation. Sequencing used immunoSEQ multiplex PCR; TCRdb keeps in-frame clones, though not all of them. The sample shows 80,000 to 95,000 clones, just over 90% of them seen only once. These receptors lack a known antigen. The source material was unstimulated CD8+ T cells sorted from spleen or lymph node cells, sampled before intestinal transplant. All receptors derive from a human donor who received an intestinal transplant. Each CDR3 is given with its conserved first and last residue. A D gene is named only where the DNA matches it firmly. Size is stated for part of the rows, as once, few or many counts, or as a class when the clone is expanded.

CDR3: CASSQAGDNHGDTQYF
DNA: TGCGCCAGCAGCCAAGCTGGAGACAACCACGGGGATACGCAGTATTTT
D: .
J: TRBJ2-3
V: TRBV4-1
size: .

CDR3: CASSHPSPTPNYGYTF
DNA: TGTGCCAGCAGCCATCCCAGCCCGACTCCTAACTATGGCTACACCTTC
D: .
J: TRBJ1-2
V: TRBV13
size: .

CDR3: CASSLFAGAPNEQFF
DNA: TGTGCCAGCAGTTTATTTGCGGGAGCTCCCAATGAGCAGTTCTTC
D: TRBD2
J: TRBJ2-1
V: TRBV27
size: .

CDR3: CASSKVGGPYNEQFF
DNA: TGTGCCAGCAGCAAGGTAGGGGGGCCCTACAATGAGCAGTTCTTC
D: .
J: TRBJ2-1
V: TRBV9
size: .

CDR3: CASSQEGVNTEAFF
DNA: TGTGCCAGCAGCCAGGAGGGGGTGAACACTGAAGCTTTCTTT
D: .
J: TRBJ1-1
V: TRBV7-3
size: medium-sized

CDR3: CASSIFWSLTHTDTQYF
DNA: TGTGCCAGTAGTATATTTTGGTCACTTACACACACAGATACGCAGTATTTT
D: .
J: TRBJ2-3
V: TRBV19
size: once

CDR3: CASSLESPGLGELFF
DNA: TGTGCCAGCAGCTTGGAGTCTCCGGGACTCGGGGAGCTGTTTTTT
D: .
J: TRBJ2-2
V: TRBV7-2
size: .

CDR3: CASSEGTSGSYEQYF
DNA: TGTGCCAGCAGTGAAGGGACTAGCGGGAGTTACGAGCAGTACTTC
D: TRBD2
J: TRBJ2-7
V: TRBV6-4
size: few

CDR3: CASSLTGGGAKNIQYF
DNA: TGTGCCAGCAGCTTAACAGGGGGCGGAGCCAAAAACATTCAGTACTTC
D: TRBD1
J: TRBJ2-4
V: TRBV13
size: .

CDR3: CASSLAGEGETQYF
DNA: TGTGCCAGCAGCTTAGCGGGAGAAGGTGAGACCCAGTACTTC
D: .
J: TRBJ2-5
V: TRBV13
size: .

CDR3: CASKGQEDYEQYF
DNA: TGTGCCAGTAAAGGACAGGAGGACTACGAGCAGTACTTC
D: TRBD1
J: TRBJ2-7
V: TRBV19
size: .

CDR3: CASSPTGQSYNEQFF
DNA: TGTGCCAGCAGCCCCACAGGGCAATCCTACAATGAGCAGTTCTTC
D: .
J: TRBJ2-1
V: TRBV13
size: once

CDR3: CAGGENNEQFF
DNA: TGTGCCGGAGGGGAGAACAATGAGCAGTTCTTC
D: .
J: TRBJ2-1
V: TRBV2
size: .

CDR3: CASSLVRGVYNEQFF
DNA: TGTGCCAGCAGCTTAGTGCGGGGGGTATACAATGAGCAGTTCTTC
D: TRBD2
J: TRBJ2-1
V: TRBV7-9
size: .

CDR3: CASSTPGAGTNEKLFF
DNA: TGTGCCAGCAGTACCCCAGGGGCGGGAACTAATGAAAAACTGTTTTTT
D: .
J: TRBJ1-4
V: TRBV6-6
size: .

CDR3: CASKRPGLYNEQFF
DNA: TGTGCCAGCAAAAGGCCGGGGTTGTACAATGAGCAGTTCTTC
D: .
J: TRBJ2-1
V: TRBV6-1
size: .

CDR3: CASSYWPGNTEAFF
DNA: TGTGCCAGCAGTTACTGGCCTGGGAACACTGAAGCTTTCTTT
D: .
J: TRBJ1-1
V: TRBV6-6
size: .

CDR3: CASGATATSGNTIYF
DNA: TGTGCCAGCGGTGCCACGGCCACCTCTGGAAACACCATATATTTT
D: .
J: TRBJ1-3
V: TRBV6-5
size: .

CDR3: CASSFGSSYEQYF
DNA: TGTGCCAGCAGCTTTGGGAGCTCCTACGAGCAGTACTTC
D: .
J: TRBJ2-7
V: TRBV6-5
size: .

CDR3: CASTDGARGTDTQYF
DNA: TGTGCCAGTACCGATGGGGCGAGGGGGACAGATACGCAGTATTTT
D: .
J: TRBJ2-3
V: TRBV19
size: .

CDR3: CSVRDREAYEQYF
DNA: TGCAGCGTTAGGGACAGGGAAGCCTACGAGCAGTACTTC
D: TRBD1
J: TRBJ2-7
V: TRBV29-1
size: once

CDR3: CASRFGLAGSYEQYF
DNA: TGCGCCAGCAGATTCGGACTAGCGGGCTCCTACGAGCAGTACTTC
D: TRBD2
J: TRBJ2-7
V: TRBV5-1
size: .

CDR3: CASSSTTSGYEQYF
DNA: TGTGCCAGCAGCTCGACCACTAGCGGCTACGAGCAGTACTTC
D: TRBD2
J: TRBJ2-7
V: TRBV7-9
size: .

CDR3: CASSDQRGIYNEQFF
DNA: TGTGCCAGCAGTGACCAGCGGGGGATATACAATGAGCAGTTCTTC
D: TRBD2
J: TRBJ2-1
V: TRBV6-1
size: .

CDR3: CASSSFHGYEQYF
DNA: TGTGCCAGCAGCTCGTTTCACGGATACGAGCAGTACTTC
D: .
J: TRBJ2-7
V: TRBV7-3
size: once

CDR3: CASSFILREGEQFF
DNA: TGTGCCAGCAGCTTTATTCTCAGGGAGGGTGAGCAGTTCTTC
D: TRBD2
J: TRBJ2-1
V: TRBV11-2
size: .

CDR3: CASSLGGQGFTEAFF
DNA: TGTGCCAGCAGCTTAGGGGGGCAGGGGTTCACTGAAGCTTTCTTT
D: .
J: TRBJ1-1
V: TRBV7-9
size: few